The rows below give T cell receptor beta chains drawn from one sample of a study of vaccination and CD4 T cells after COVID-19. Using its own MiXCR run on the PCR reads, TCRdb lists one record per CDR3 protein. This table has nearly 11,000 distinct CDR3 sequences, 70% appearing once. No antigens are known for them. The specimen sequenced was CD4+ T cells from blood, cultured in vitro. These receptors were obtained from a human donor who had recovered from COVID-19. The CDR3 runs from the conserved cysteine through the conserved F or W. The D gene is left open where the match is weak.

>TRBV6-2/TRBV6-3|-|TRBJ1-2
CASSATLNYGYTF
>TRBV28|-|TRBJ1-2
CASSLSRHSGYTF
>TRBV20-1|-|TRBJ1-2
CSARDRSGYTF
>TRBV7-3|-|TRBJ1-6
CASSLSGPNSPLHF
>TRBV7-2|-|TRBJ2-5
CASSFGYQETQYF
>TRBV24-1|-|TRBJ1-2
CATSDGGRDLNYGYTF
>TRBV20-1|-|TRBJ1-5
CSAQITSLNQPQHF
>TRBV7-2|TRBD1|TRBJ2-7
CASSSRDRYEQYF
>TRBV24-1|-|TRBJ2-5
CATSDFGGQETQYF
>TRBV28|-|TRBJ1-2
CASSFGGGLGYTF
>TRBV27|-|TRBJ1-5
CASSPQGLLSNQPQHF
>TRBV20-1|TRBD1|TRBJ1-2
CSGPNRGLLYGYTF
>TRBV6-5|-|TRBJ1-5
CASSSPNQPQHF
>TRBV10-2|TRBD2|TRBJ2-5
CASSDWTSGRETQYF
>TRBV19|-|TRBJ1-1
CASSIRFEAFF
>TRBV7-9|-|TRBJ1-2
CASSLISGYGYTF
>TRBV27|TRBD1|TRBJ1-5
CASSGGDREFYSNQPQHF
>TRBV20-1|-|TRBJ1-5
CSARSTGSLNQPQHF
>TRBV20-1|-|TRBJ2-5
CSARGQETQYF
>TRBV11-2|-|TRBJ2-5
CASSLGLEETQYF
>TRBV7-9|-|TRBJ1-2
CASSPRAGSDYGYTF
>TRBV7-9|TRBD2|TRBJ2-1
CASGTLAGVNEQFF
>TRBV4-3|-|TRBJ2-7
CASSLRQRSSYEQYF
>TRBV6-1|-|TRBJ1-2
CASRTKGVIDYGYTF
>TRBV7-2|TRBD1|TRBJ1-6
CASSFDRGNSPLHF
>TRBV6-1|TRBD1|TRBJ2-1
CASSLDRGHDNEQFF
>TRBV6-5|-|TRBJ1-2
CASSYNGGYTF
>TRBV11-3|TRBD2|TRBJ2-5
CASSQDGLAETQYF
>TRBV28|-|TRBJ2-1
CASIYQGRGNEQFF
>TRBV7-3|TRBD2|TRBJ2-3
CASSLGLPSTDTQYF